Each of the 13 T cell receptor beta chains below was sequenced from the same sample in a study of T cell changes during pregnancy in multiple sclerosis. Data came from immunoSEQ multiplex PCR; TCRdb stores just in-frame clones and leaves some out. The table includes about 36,000 clones, roughly 91% detected once. This sample comprised CD4+ T cells from peripheral blood mononuclear cells, obtained in the second trimester of pregnancy. These receptor sequences come from a female donor in good health, enrolled as a control in a pregnancy study.

V and J are TRBV6-6 and TRBJ1-1; D is ambiguous. Germline V gene data show CDR1 as MNHNY and CDR2 as SVGAGI (reference sequence). The germline V and J ends were trimmed by 8 bases and 4 bases, with 8 bases remaining between them. The CDR3 totals 11 residues. CDR3 residues: CASGRGTEAFF. The CDR3 DNA reads as TGTGCCAGCGGACGGGGCACTGAAGCTTTCTTT.

The chain carries TRBV19 and TRBJ2-1; 11 bases agree with TRBD2. Germline loops: CDR1 LNHDA, CDR2 SQIVND (reference sequence). The CDR3 length is 15 residues. The V gene end was trimmed by 4 bases and the J gene end by 10 bases; junction bases not matched to a gene: 9. CDR3 nucleotide sequence: TGTGCCAGTAGTAACCCGGGACTAGCGGCAGCCGAGCAGTTCTTC. This sequence encodes CASSNPGLAAAEQFF.

CDR3 bases: TGTGCCAGCAGCTTGGATCCGCCGGGACTAGCGGGAGGCTGGCAGTTCTTC. Translating it yields CASSLDPPGLAGGWQFF. The chain is built from TRBV11-3 and TRBJ2-1, with 15 bases aligning to TRBD2. V shed 3 bases and J 12 bases; nucleotides not matched to a gene: 12. Germline CDR1 reads SGHNT; CDR2 reads YENEEA. The CDR3 is 17 amino acids.

This chain links TRBV15 with TRBJ1-4; weak D call: TRBD1 (6 bases). The CDR3 spans 15 residues. Germline CDR1 LNHNV, CDR2 YYDKDF (reference sequence). V lost 5 bases to trimming and J lost 3 bases, with 13 bases between them. The CDR3 DNA reads as TGTGCCACCAGCCCACGGGGGGCCTCTAATGAAAAACTGTTTTTT. Translation gives CATSPRGASNEKLFF.

This chain uses TRBV7-2 with TRBJ2-5; TRBD1 aligns across 9 bases. The J call is doubtful: the DNA matches TRBJ2-7 better. The CDR3 spans 17 residues. Looked up from germline, CDR1 is SGHTA and CDR2 is FQGNSA. The CDR3 spells CASSLVRDRVSSYEQYF. CDR3 DNA sequence: TGTGCCAGCAGCTTAGTTCGGGACAGGGTAAGCTCCTACGAGCAGTACTTC.

This clone showed up just once. This sequence joins TRBV6-6 and TRBJ1-5; D possibly corresponds to TRBD1 (5 bases). Germline V gene sequence: CDR1 MNHNY, CDR2 SVGAGI (reference sequence). Trimming removed 3 bases at V and 5 bases at J, with 14 bases between. The CDR3 runs 15 residues. CDR3 loop: CASSYMGGSDQPQHF. As DNA, the CDR3 is TGTGCCAGCAGTTATATGGGGGGTTCTGATCAGCCCCAGCATTTT.

J is TRBJ2-7 and V is TRBV5-1; no clear D gene. Trimming removed 2 bases from V and 3 bases from J, with 3 bases in between. CDR1 SGHRS and CDR2 YFSETQ come from the germline V gene. This CDR3 has 11 residues. CDR3 sequence reads: CASSLHYEQYF. The CDR3 coding sequence is TGCGCCAGCAGCTTACACTACGAGCAGTACTTC.

J is TRBJ2-3 and V is TRBV2; tentative D call: TRBD2 (6 bases). The CDR3 runs 12 residues. The germline CDR1 and CDR2 sequences are SNHLY and FYNNEI. Trimming shortened V by 4 bases and J by 4 bases, and 6 bases separated the two germline ends. CDR3 sequence (DNA): TGTGCCAGCAGTGGGGGGGCAGATACGCAGTATTTT. Its translation: CASSGGADTQYF.

This sequence joins TRBV9 and TRBJ1-3; D ambiguous. The V and J ends lost 0 bases and 0 bases respectively, with 4 bases between them. The germline V gene encodes CDR1 SGDLS and CDR2 YYNGEE. The CDR3 contains 14 residues. This chain's CDR3 is CASSVGSSGNTIYF. The CDR3 nucleotides are TGTGCCAGCAGCGTAGGCAGCTCTGGAAACACCATATATTTT.

The CDR3 bases are TGTGCCAGCAGTGATCGACTCTACGAGCAGTACTTC. It codes for CASSDRLYEQYF. The chain has TRBV6-1 and TRBJ2-5; no firm D call. Judging by the DNA end, TRBJ2-7 fits better; the J call may be wrong. The CDR3 totals 12 residues. The germline gives CDR1 MNHNS, CDR2 SASEGT.

In its sample, this clone was seen a few times. The rearrangement joins TRBV9 to TRBJ1-3, with D hard to call. The germline gives CDR1 SGDLS, CDR2 YYNGEE. V shed 0 bases and J shed 2 bases, with 6 bases lying between them. This CDR3 contains 14 residues. Here the CDR3 DNA reads TGTGCCAGCAGCGTAGGAGGGACTGGAAACACCATATATTTT. As protein: CASSVGGTGNTIYF.

V gene TRBV2 combines with J gene TRBJ2-5; unclear D gene. Per the germline V gene, CDR1 is SNHLY and CDR2 is FYNNEI. The CDR3 is 10 amino acids. The V gene lost 7 bases and the J gene lost 3 bases, with 3 bases spanning the gap. The CDR3 spells CASTEETQYF. The CDR3 DNA reads TGTGCCAGCACAGAAGAGACCCAGTACTTC.

The chain has TRBV6-1 and TRBJ1-5, with TRBD1 matching over 7 bases. This CDR3 has 14 amino acids. Germline-derived CDR1 and CDR2 are MNHNS and SASEGT. Losses at the gene ends were 4 bases for V and 5 bases for J; bases not matched to a gene: 5. The CDR3 bases are TGTGCCAGCAGTGGACAGGGTGAATATCAGCCCCAGCATTTT. Translation gives CASSGQGEYQPQHF.